This T cell receptor beta chain was found in a study of T cells in Graves' hyperthyroidism and ophthalmopathy. Findings and caveats of the study: Through a model of 13 V-J features, ophthalmopathy was separated from stable hyperthyroidism. In the blood, most expanded thyroid clonotypes above 0.001 appeared as well.

Using RNA transcripts as the source, TCR beta CDR3 regions were amplified. HTBI primers were the set used in a first-round RT-PCR of the TCR CDR3. From the multiplex PCR reads, TCRdb called clonotypes with MiXCR, one entry per CDR3 protein. The sample records more than 300,000 distinct CDR3 sequences, 11% to 15% being singletons. Worth noting for this clonotype: The target antigen is unknown.

Looked up from germline, CDR1 is SEHNR and CDR2 is FQNEAQ (reference sequence). The CDR3 loop spans 15 amino acids. The junction had 4 bases not matched to a gene; V was cut back by 2 bases and J by 6 bases. Diagnosis of hyperthyroidism was new in patients aged 18 to 65, and its duration was under 2 months. Patients having uncontrolled infection, another autoimmune disease, pregnancy or lactation were not included. This sequence joins TRBV7-9 and TRBJ1-6; 7 bases line up with TRBD1. Material: blood. The TCR sequence derives from a woman aged 60-75 years with Graves' hyperthyroidism. In DNA, the CDR3 is TGTGCCAGCAGCTTACGGGGACAGCTTAATTCACCCCTCCACTTT. Its protein product is CASSLRGQLNSPLHF.